Included here is one T cell receptor (beta chain) sequence, with context. This entry belongs to a study of blood T cell repertoires in COVID-19. The authors' processing: Reference gene primer amplification gave estimated nucleated cell counts. TCRdb's table, derived via immunoSEQ multiplex PCR, lists solely in-frame clones and lacks some. Clone size and the V and J calls come from that table; the DNA yielded D and trimming. The sample lists around 300,000 clones, approximately 89% occurring once. Germline CDR1 is SGHRS and CDR2 is YFSETQ. V was clipped by 3 bases and J by 0 bases; unmatched bases: 4. This CDR3 spans 19 amino acids.

This receptor was identified in a woman younger than 45 with COVID-19, enrolled during active disease. The sequencing sample was made of peripheral blood. The chain is built from TRBV5-1 and TRBJ2-6; 15 nucleotides agree with TRBD2. This CDR3 reads CASSSRTSGRVSGANVLTF. The CDR3 DNA sequence: TGCGCCAGCAGCTCAAGGACTAGCGGGAGGGTCTCTGGGGCCAACGTCCTGACTTTC.